The rows below give T cell receptor beta chains drawn from one sample of a study of T cell clonotyping in hematopoietic cell transplantation. TCRdb keeps only in-frame clones here, not all; method: immunoSEQ multiplex PCR. The sample shows about 76,000 clones, about 96% of them seen only once. The source was peripheral blood mononuclear cells, collected before stem cell transplant. The receptors shown here come from a woman in her forties or fifties with acute myeloid leukemia. Some clones in this sample may be carry-over from other donors' samples. Each CDR3 is given with its conserved first and last residue. The D gene is left open where the match is weak. Part of the rows lack a size; the others show once, few, many or a class for expanded clones.

cdr3_length	v_call	clone_size	d_call	j_call	cdr3_nt	cdr3_aa
15	TRBV30	-	-	TRBJ1-5	TGTGCCTGGAGTGCGGGGGCGTGGGGCAATCAGCCCCAGCATTTT	CAWSAGAWGNQPQHF
15	TRBV30	-	TRBD1	TRBJ1-1	TGTGCCTGGAGTGTCCCCCAGGGGGCGCGCACTGAAGCTTTCTTT	CAWSVPQGARTEAFF
16	TRBV11-3	-	-	TRBJ2-1	TGTGCCAGCAGCGACAGATGGGGTAGCTCCTACAATGAGCAGTTCTTC	CASSDRWGSSYNEQFF
15	TRBV28	-	-	TRBJ1-2	TGTGCCAGCAGTTTAGGCATGAGGGTAGTGGATGGCTACACCTTC	CASSLGMRVVDGYTF
15	TRBV30	-	TRBD1	TRBJ2-1	TGTGCCTGGATGGGTCAGGGGGCCCTTTACAATGAGCAGTTCTTC	CAWMGQGALYNEQFF
15	TRBV28	-	TRBD1	TRBJ2-7	TGTGCCAGCAGTTTAGGACAGGGGACTGAGTACGAGCAGTACTTC	CASSLGQGTEYEQYF
15	TRBV6-5	-	-	TRBJ1-5	TGTGCCAGCAGTCCCGACATTCGGAGCAATCAGCCCCAGCATTTT	CASSPDIRSNQPQHF
17	TRBV7-9	-	-	TRBJ2-4	TGTGCCAGCAGCCAAATCTGGGAGGGGGCGACCAAAAACATTCAGTACTTC	CASSQIWEGATKNIQYF
14	TRBV11-3	-	-	TRBJ2-5	TGTGCCAGCAGCCTACAGGGAATGGACGAGACCCAGTACTTC	CASSLQGMDETQYF
14	TRBV5-1	-	-	TRBJ2-1	TGCGCCAGCAGCTTGGGTGCATCAGGCAATGAGCAGTTCTTC	CASSLGASGNEQFF
11	TRBV25-1	-	-	TRBJ2-3	TGTGCCAGCAGCTTAACAGATACGCAGTATTTT	CASSLTDTQYF
14	TRBV11-3	-	-	TRBJ1-1	TGTGCCAGCAGCCCCGGAAGAGGGGACACTGAAGCTTTCTTT	CASSPGRGDTEAFF
13	TRBV6-6	once	-	TRBJ2-5	TGTGCCAGCAAAAAGGACAGCCAAGAGACCCAGTACTTC	CASKKDSQETQYF
12	TRBV6-1	once	-	TRBJ1-2	TGTGCCAGCATATCACTGGCCTATGGCTACACCTTC	CASISLAYGYTF
13	TRBV28	-	-	TRBJ1-1	TGTGCCATACAGACCCGCATGAACACTGAAGCTTTCTTT	CAIQTRMNTEAFF
16	TRBV7-2	few	-	TRBJ2-1	TGTGCCAGCAGCCCCCTAGTGGCGGGGTACAGCAATGAGCAGTTCTTC	CASSPLVAGYSNEQFF
15	TRBV28	-	-	TRBJ1-3	TGTGCCAGCAGTTCGACAGTTCACTCTGGAAACACCATATATTTT	CASSSTVHSGNTIYF
14	TRBV7-3	-	TRBD1	TRBJ1-1	TGTGCCAGCAGCGGACAGGGGGAGAACACTGAAGCTTTCTTT	CASSGQGENTEAFF
15	TRBV6-6	-	TRBD2	TRBJ2-3	TGTGCCAGCAGTTACGCTAGCGGGAGATCAGATACGCAGTATTTT	CASSYASGRSDTQYF
12	TRBV28	-	TRBD2	TRBJ2-7	TGTGCCAGCCGGGGGGTCCGCTACGAGCAGTACTTC	CASRGVRYEQYF
17	TRBV4-1	-	TRBD2	TRBJ2-4	TGCGCCAGCAGCCAAGGACGGGTTAGCGGGACAAAAAACATTCAGTACTTC	CASSQGRVSGTKNIQYF
13	TRBV14	-	-	TRBJ2-2	TGTGCCAGCAGGTCCGGAGGCCCCGGGGAGCTGTTTTTT	CASRSGGPGELFF
14	TRBV6-4	-	-	TRBJ2-7	TGTGCCAGCAGACAAGCACGGGACCCGAGAGGGCAGTACTTC	CASRQARDPRGQYF
11	TRBV2	-	-	TRBJ1-2	TGTGCCAGCAGTGAGGGGTATGGCTACACCTTC	CASSEGYGYTF
14	TRBV6-5	-	TRBD1	TRBJ1-4	TGTGCCAGCAGGGGGACAGGGGACGGTGAAAAACTGTTTTTT	CASRGTGDGEKLFF
16	TRBV2	-	-	TRBJ1-5	TGTGCCAGCAGTGGAGGGATAGGGGTTAGCAATCAGCCCCAGCATTTT	CASSGGIGVSNQPQHF
15	TRBV7-8	-	TRBD1	TRBJ1-1	TGTGCCAGCAGCTCAGGACAGGGCATGAACACTGAAGCTTTCTTT	CASSSGQGMNTEAFF
13	TRBV2	-	-	TRBJ1-6	TGTGCCAGCAGAAGACGGAATAATTCACCCCTCCACTTT	CASRRRNNSPLHF
16	TRBV11-2	once	TRBD2	TRBJ2-5	TGTGCCAGCAGCTCCCTTAGAGGTAGCGGGAAAGAGACCCAGTACTTC	CASSSLRGSGKETQYF
11	TRBV20-1	-	-	TRBJ2-7	TGCAGTGCTAGAGCTTCCTACGAGCAGTACTTC	CSARASYEQYF
16	TRBV14	-	TRBD1	TRBJ1-6	TGTGCCAGCAGCCCGAAGACAGGGTGGGCTAATTCACCCCTCCACTTT	CASSPKTGWANSPLHF
19	TRBV28	-	-	TRBJ1-2	TGTGCCAGCAGTACATATGGGGAAACAGGGTCCGTCGGAAACTATGGCTACACCTTC	CASSTYGETGSVGNYGYTF
13	TRBV29-1	-	-	TRBJ1-1	TGCAGCGTTGGGGACCAACCTAACACTGAAGCTTTCTTT	CSVGDQPNTEAFF
14	TRBV6-5	-	TRBD1	TRBJ1-5	TGTGCCAGCAGCCGGGACAGGGGGCTATCGCCCCAGCATTTT	CASSRDRGLSPQHF
16	TRBV7-8	-	-	TRBJ1-1	TGTGCCAGCAGCTTAGTATCCGCGGGAGTGAACACTGAAGCTTTCTTT	CASSLVSAGVNTEAFF
15	TRBV29-1	-	TRBD2	TRBJ2-7	TGCAGCGTTACTAGCGGGGGGTCCTACCTCTACGAGCAGTACTTC	CSVTSGGSYLYEQYF
15	TRBV25-1	-	-	TRBJ1-6	TGTGCCAGCAGTAACACAGGGCCCCATAATTCACCCCTCCACTTT	CASSNTGPHNSPLHF
13	TRBV30	-	TRBD1	TRBJ1-2	TGTGCCTGGAGTGAAACAGGGGCTCTGGGCTACACCTTC	CAWSETGALGYTF
12	TRBV2	-	-	TRBJ1-5	TGTGCCAGCAGGGGACAAGATCAGCCCCAGCATTTT	CASRGQDQPQHF
16	TRBV11-2	-	TRBD2	TRBJ2-7	TGTGCCAGCAGCTTCCTCGGGCTAGCGGGAGTTCCCGAGCAGTACTTC	CASSFLGLAGVPEQYF
13	TRBV6-1	once	-	TRBJ2-7	TGTGCCAGCAGTGAAAGACGGGTCTACGAGCAGTACTTC	CASSERRVYEQYF
13	TRBV12-5	-	-	TRBJ1-1	TGTGCTAGTGGTTTGGTACCCGCAACTGAAGCTTTCTTT	CASGLVPATEAFF
13	TRBV29-1	-	TRBD1	TRBJ1-1	TGCAGCGTTTCGGGACAGGGGAACACTGAAGCTTTCTTT	CSVSGQGNTEAFF
13	TRBV30	-	-	TRBJ1-5	TGTGCCTGGAGTGTAGAGAGCAATCAGCCCCAGCATTTT	CAWSVESNQPQHF